This T cell receptor beta chain originates from a study of glioma-infiltrating T cells. Whole-study findings and limits: Non-neoplastic patients had below-expected tissue-blood divergence, while all gliomas exceeded expectation.

Turning to this clonotype: Its cognate antigen is unknown.

Amplification of TCR alpha and beta CDR3 regions from RNA used iRepertoire nested multiplex PCR. Input was about 100-450 ng of tissue mRNA or PBMC total RNA. TCRdb re-called the multiplex PCR reads through MiXCR, storing one row per CDR3 protein. The sample lists under 150,000 distinct CDR3 sequences, roughly a quarter occurring once. V was shortened by 1 base and J by 2 bases, with 17 bases between the two germline ends. The CDR3 contains 17 residues. In germline, CDR1 is SGHAT, CDR2 FQNNGV. Specimen: glioma tissue, nonneoplastic brain tissue, or PBMCs (not recorded which). The chain combines TRBV11-2 with TRBJ1-2; no clear D gene. The receptor comes from a human donor with low-grade glioma or glioblastoma, undergoing nonglioma brain surgery, or in good health (not recorded which). The DNA of the CDR3 is TGTGCCAGCAGCTTAGGCTCCAGTTTAACAGCAAACTATGGCTACACCTTC. Translation gives CASSLGSSLTANYGYTF.